These 29 T cell receptor beta chains were all obtained from the same sample, sequenced in a study of post-analysis software for immune sequencing data. Regarding the study as a whole: Patients used several TRBV segments, including TRBV5-6, TRBV5-1 and TRBV20-1, more often than controls.

Tagging with unique molecular identifiers was a feature of the TCR beta cDNA libraries. TCRdb re-called the PCR reads with MiXCR, one entry per CDR3 protein. The top ten clones hold under 0.7% of a sample with hundreds of thousands of distinct CDR3 sequences, roughly 29% of them seen once. These TCRs are of unknown antigen specificity. Sequenced sample: blood. Receptors were obtained from a girl aged 10-17 years with multiple sclerosis.

The chain joins TRBV19 to TRBJ1-1; D perhaps matches TRBD1 (6 bases). With 7 bases removed from V and 1 base from J, the gap between germline ends came to 10 bases. This CDR3 region has 13 residues. Germline values: CDR1 LNHDA, CDR2 SQIVND (reference sequence). In nucleotides, the CDR3 is TGTGCCAGTATTGGACAGCCGAACACTGAAGCTTTCTTT. It yields the protein CASIGQPNTEAFF.

This clonotype has only a few counts. This chain joins TRBV20-1 and TRBJ2-4; D unclear. V dropped 6 bases and J dropped 2 bases, with 14 bases sitting between them. From germline, CDR1 is DFQATT and CDR2 SNEGSKA (reference sequence). The CDR3 has 14 amino acids. This chain's CDR3 is CSASQDGTKNIQYF. The DNA of the CDR3 is TGCAGTGCCAGTCAGGACGGCACCAAAAACATTCAGTACTTC.

The chain uses TRBV7-9 and TRBJ1-2; D is uncertain. This CDR3 contains 12 residues. Germline V gene lookup returns CDR1 SEHNR and CDR2 FQNEAQ (reference sequence). Between the trimmed V and J ends, which lost 5 bases and 7 bases, there was a span of 11 bases. CDR3 region: CASSHSQLGYTF. The CDR3 DNA reads TGTGCCAGCAGCCACAGCCAGCTTGGCTACACCTTC.

The rearrangement links TRBV20-1 to TRBJ2-2; 11 bases line up with TRBD2. This CDR3 is built from 16 residues. After removal of 6 bases from V and 3 bases from J, the junction contained 9 bases not matched to a gene. Germline assignment: CDR1 DFQATT and CDR2 SNEGSKA (reference sequence). The CDR3 is CSAPRWTSGYTGELFF. CDR3 in DNA: TGCAGTGCCCCCAGATGGACTAGCGGGTACACCGGGGAGCTGTTTTTT.

This clonotype showed up just a few times. V is TRBV7-8 and J is TRBJ2-1, with D tentatively TRBD1 or TRBD2 (6 bases each). Germline CDR1 SGHVS, CDR2 FQNEAQ. The ends were cut back, 2 bases at V and 8 bases at J, with 22 bases in the middle. The CDR3 loop spans 17 amino acids. CDR3: CASSLSWGADLSDEQFF. CDR3 bases: TGTGCCAGCAGCTTAAGTTGGGGGGCCGATTTGTCGGATGAGCAGTTCTTC.

There are a few counts of this clonotype. The CDR3 loop reads CASMWGNEQFF. The CDR3 bases are TGTGCCAGCATGTGGGGCAATGAGCAGTTCTTC. The rearrangement uses TRBV12-3 or TRBV12-4 and TRBJ2-1, with D unresolved. V shed 7 bases and J shed 6 bases, with 7 bases lying between them. The CDR3 sequence is 11 residues long.

This clonotype was observed a few times. The rearrangement joins TRBV2 to TRBJ2-4; possibly TRBD1 for D (6 bases). Judging by the DNA end, TRBJ2-7 fits better; the J call may be wrong. Germline loops: CDR1 SNHLY, CDR2 FYNNEI. The CDR3 totals 14 residues. The CDR3 region has the DNA TGTGCCAGCAGTGGCCCCCTGACAGGCACCGAGCAGTACTTC. It codes for CASSGPLTGTEQYF.

The chain has TRBV20-1 and TRBJ2-4; tentatively, D is TRBD1 or TRBD2 (6 bases each). The CDR3 covers 13 residues. Germline CDR1 DFQATT, CDR2 SNEGSKA (reference sequence). Trimming pared 3 bases from V and 7 bases from J, leaving 13 bases between. This CDR3 is CSARETGRNIQYF. In nucleotides, the CDR3 is TGCAGTGCTAGGGAAACAGGGAGGAACATTCAGTACTTC.

This clonotype occurred a few times. The chain links TRBV9 to TRBJ2-7, with TRBD2 matching over 9 bases. Trimming took 4 bases from V and 0 from J; bases not matched to a gene: 5. The germline CDR1 and CDR2 sequences are SGDLS and YYNGEE. The CDR3 loop spans 15 amino acids. The CDR3 reads CASSPRAGGSYEQYF. DNA for the CDR3: TGTGCCAGCAGCCCCCGAGCGGGAGGCTCCTACGAGCAGTACTTC.

This clonotype has more than one count but fewer than ten. The chain links TRBV7-9 to TRBJ1-2, with 8 bases identical to TRBD1. The CDR3 is 14 amino acids. Germline V gene sequence: CDR1 SEHNR, CDR2 FQNEAQ (reference sequence). Unmatched junction bases numbered 10, after V lost 6 bases and J lost 7 bases. CDR3 amino acids: CASSFPGQARGYTF. As DNA, the CDR3 is TGTGCCAGCAGTTTCCCGGGACAGGCTCGTGGCTACACCTTC.

The chain joins TRBV5-1 to TRBJ1-3; no clear D gene. The CDR3 covers 15 residues. V shed 0 bases and J shed 0 bases, with 7 bases lying between them. CDR1 and CDR2 (germline): SGHRS, YFSETQ. CDR3 residues: CASSLEAISGNTIYF. The CDR3 nucleotides are TGCGCCAGCAGCTTGGAAGCTATCTCTGGAAACACCATATATTTT. The variable domain in full, completed from reference TRBV5-1 and TRBJ1-3, reads KAGVTQTPRYLIKTRGQQVTLSCSPISGHRSVSWYQQTPGQGLQFLFEYFSETQRNKGNFPGRFSGRQFSNSRSEMNVSTLELGDSALYLCASSLEAISGNTIYFGEGSWLTVV.

The rearrangement joins TRBV7-9 to TRBJ2-7; D call uncertain. CDR1 SEHNR and CDR2 FQNEAQ come from the germline V gene (reference sequence). The CDR3 is 13 residues long. The V end was cut by 5 bases, the J end by 2 bases, with 10 bases between. The DNA for the CDR3 is TGTGCCAGCAGCGCGGTCCCGGCCTACGAGCAGTACTTC. Amino acids: CASSAVPAYEQYF.

Ten or more counts support this clonotype. The genes are TRBV29-1 and TRBJ2-7; TRBD2 matches at 13 bases. Germline trimming cut 1 base from V and 9 bases from J; bases unmatched to any gene: 12. This CDR3 comprises 16 residues. Germline V lookup: CDR1 SQVTM, CDR2 ANQGSEA. The CDR3 bases are TGCAGCGTTGAAGTGGGGTTTGGACTAGCGGGAGTTTGGCAGTACTTC. Translating gives CSVEVGFGLAGVWQYF.

This clonotype appeared a few times. The genes are TRBV28 and TRBJ2-1, with D possibly being TRBD2 (6 bases). In germline, CDR1 is MDHEN, CDR2 SYDVKM. The CDR3 covers 12 residues. V shed 3 bases and J shed 9 bases, with 9 bases lying between them. The chain's CDR3 is CASSLSAGEQFF. The CDR3 DNA reads TGTGCCAGCAGTTTGTCAGCGGGTGAGCAGTTCTTC.

This chain links TRBV27 with TRBJ2-1; TRBD2 agrees at 12 bases. Germline trimming cut 5 bases from V and 6 bases from J; bases unmatched to any gene: 5. The germline gives CDR1 MNHEY, CDR2 SMNVEV (reference sequence). The CDR3 covers 15 residues. The CDR3, as DNA: TGTGCCAGCAGTAAGCTAGCGGGAGGGCCCAATGAGCAGTTCTTC. Its protein is CASSKLAGGPNEQFF.

Concerning this clonotype itself: This sequence may be a read error, since a much larger clone differs from it by one base. The chain has TRBV29-1 and TRBJ2-7; tentatively, D is TRBD1 (6 bases). CDR1 is SQVTM and CDR2 is ANQGSEA in the germline V gene. V was pared by 7 bases and J by 2 bases, with 12 bases between. The CDR3 runs 12 residues. CDR3 DNA sequence: TGCAGCGCACAGACAGGTCCCTACGAGCAGTACTTC. Its protein product is CSAQTGPYEQYF.

The sample holds a few counts of this clonotype. V gene TRBV4-3 combines with J gene TRBJ2-1; the D gene could be TRBD1 or TRBD2 (5 bases each). The CDR3 is 15 residues long. Deletions cut 0 bases from V and 6 bases from J, with 12 bases between. Germline assignment: CDR1 LGHNA and CDR2 YSLEER. For the CDR3, the DNA is TGCGCCAGCAGCCAAGACCGGGACCAAGTCAATGAGCAGTTCTTC. Translated: CASSQDRDQVNEQFF.

This clonotype has more than one count but fewer than ten. The chain combines TRBV12-3 or TRBV12-4 with TRBJ2-5, with 9 bases that match TRBD1. Trimming removed 7 bases from V and 5 bases from J; junction bases left unmatched: 17. CDR3 length: 17 amino acids. This CDR3 is CASTAGTGREGGETQYF. In nucleotides, the CDR3 is TGTGCCAGCACCGCCGGGACAGGGAGAGAAGGTGGGGAGACCCAGTACTTC.

This clonotype was observed a few times. The V call is TRBV27, the J call TRBJ2-7; D is uncertain. CDR1 and CDR2 (germline): MNHEY, SMNVEV (reference sequence). Trimming shortened V by 6 bases and J by 0 bases, and 15 bases separated the two germline ends. The CDR3 is made up of 15 amino acids. CDR3 sequence reads: CASSPRVSGSYEQYF. The CDR3 region has the DNA TGTGCCAGCAGCCCCCGGGTTTCAGGCTCCTACGAGCAGTACTTC.

This clonotype came up a few times. The rearrangement joins TRBV6-2 or TRBV6-3 to TRBJ2-1; 8 nucleotides match TRBD2. V trimming: 1 base; J trimming: 8 bases; junction bases outside the gene matches: 1. The CDR3 has 13 amino acids. Germline CDR1 reads MNHEY; CDR2 reads SVGEGT. CDR3 amino acids: CASSYWTSHEQFF. CDR3 nucleotide sequence: TGTGCCAGCAGTTACTGGACTAGCCATGAGCAGTTCTTC.

This clonotype was counted a few times. The chain uses TRBV9 and TRBJ2-3; D unresolved. The germline gives CDR1 SGDLS, CDR2 YYNGEE. With 0 bases removed from V and 2 bases from J, the gap between germline ends came to 7 bases. There are 14 residues in the CDR3. The CDR3 here is CASSVAVPTDTQYF. Here the CDR3 DNA reads TGTGCCAGCAGCGTAGCTGTCCCCACAGATACGCAGTATTTT. Combining the CDR3 with reference TRBV9 and TRBJ2-3 gives the whole variable domain DSGVTQTPKHLITATGQRVTLRCSPRSGDLSVYWYQQSLDQGLQFLIQYYNGEERAKGNILERFSAQQFPDLHSELNLSSLELGDSALYFCASSVAVPTDTQYFGPGTRLTVL.

This clonotype was seen a few times. The gene calls are TRBV20-1 and TRBJ2-1; perhaps TRBD1 as D (7 bases). This CDR3 contains 14 residues. Germline values: CDR1 DFQATT, CDR2 SNEGSKA (reference sequence). The V end was cut by 0 bases, the J end by 9 bases, with 15 bases between. CDR3 in amino acids: CSARDRGTVSEQFF. CDR3 in DNA: TGCAGTGCTAGAGATCGGGGGACAGTCAGTGAGCAGTTCTTC.

This clonotype was counted only a few times. The CDR3: CASSLVRRLYEQYF. CDR3 in DNA: TGTGCCAGCAGTTTAGTAAGGCGGCTCTACGAGCAGTACTTC. The gene calls are TRBV12-3 or TRBV12-4 and TRBJ2-7; D is undetermined. Between the trimmed V and J ends, which lost 1 base and 3 bases, there was a span of 10 bases. The CDR3 totals 14 residues.

Notes on this clonotype: Relative to the germline gene, one junction end is altered; a read error may explain this. The chain couples TRBV28 to TRBJ2-7, with D possibly TRBD1 on 6 matching bases. CDR1 and CDR2 from the germline V gene are MDHEN and SYDVKM. The CDR3 is made up of 14 amino acids. The CDR3 region is CASSGRGRDYVQYF. CDR3 bases: TGTGCCAGCAGCGGCAGGGGACGAGACTACGTGCAGTACTTC.

This clonotype was counted only a few times. The chain has TRBV10-3 and TRBJ2-1; 7 positions match TRBD2. The CDR3 spans 13 residues. Unmatched junction bases numbered 8, after V lost 9 bases and J lost 6 bases. Germline V gene lookup returns CDR1 ENHRY and CDR2 SYGVKD. The DNA of the CDR3 is TGTGCCATGGGGGGGGAGGCCCTCAATGAGCAGTTCTTC. Amino acids: CAMGGEALNEQFF.

The chain has TRBV7-2 and TRBJ2-5, with 7 positions matching TRBD2. The DNA end lines up better with TRBJ2-7; the J call may be wrong. The CDR3 is 15 residues long. The V gene's germline CDR1 is SGHTA and CDR2 FQGNSA. The CDR3 loop reads CASSPTRRESGEQYF. The CDR3 nucleotides read TGTGCCAGCAGCCCCACGAGGCGGGAGTCAGGCGAGCAGTACTTC.

There are many counts of this clonotype. The rearrangement joins TRBV28 to TRBJ2-1; no firm D call. CDR3 length equals 10 residues. Germline V gives CDR1 MDHEN, CDR2 SYDVKM. Trimming removed 3 bases at V and 6 bases at J, with 0 bases between. CDR3 nucleotides: TGTGCCAGCAGTTTCAATGAGCAGTTCTTC. It yields the protein CASSFNEQFF. Complete variable domain (other parts from reference TRBV28 and TRBJ2-1): DVKVTQSSRYLVKRTGEKVFLECVQDMDHENMFWYRQDPGLGLRLIYFSYDVKMKEKGDIPEGYSVSREKKERFSLILESASTNQTSMYLCASSFNEQFFGPGTRLTVL.

For the CDR3, the DNA is TGTGCCAGCAGTGCAACCGGGACTAGCGGGGGAATGGAGACCCAGTACTTC. Its translation is CASSATGTSGGMETQYF. The chain recombines TRBV2 with TRBJ2-5; 14 nucleotides line up with TRBD2. V lost 4 bases to trimming and J lost 5 bases; unmatched junction nucleotides: 9. The CDR3 contains 17 residues. The germline V gene encodes CDR1 SNHLY and CDR2 FYNNEI.

A few counts support this clonotype. The chain couples TRBV12-3 or TRBV12-4 to TRBJ2-1; the D gene is possibly TRBD2 (7 bases). V was trimmed by 5 bases and J by 9 bases, leaving 23 bases between them. This CDR3 is 16 amino acids long. The CDR3 DNA reads as TGTGCCAGCAGTCCAAAGTTCGGGGGGCCTCTGGTTGAGCAGTTCTTC. Translated: CASSPKFGGPLVEQFF.